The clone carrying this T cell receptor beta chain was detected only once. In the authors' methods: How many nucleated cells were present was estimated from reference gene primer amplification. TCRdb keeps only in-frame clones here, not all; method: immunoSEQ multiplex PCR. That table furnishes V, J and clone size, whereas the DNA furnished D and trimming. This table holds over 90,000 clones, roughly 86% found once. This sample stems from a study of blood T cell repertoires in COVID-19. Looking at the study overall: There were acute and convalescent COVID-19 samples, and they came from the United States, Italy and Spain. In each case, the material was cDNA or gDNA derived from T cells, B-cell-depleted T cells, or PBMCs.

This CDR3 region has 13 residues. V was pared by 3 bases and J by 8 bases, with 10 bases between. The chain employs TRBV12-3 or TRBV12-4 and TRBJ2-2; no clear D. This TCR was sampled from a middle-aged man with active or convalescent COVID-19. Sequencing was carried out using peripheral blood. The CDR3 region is CASSLDSKGELFF. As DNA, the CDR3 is TGTGCCAGCAGTTTGGATAGCAAGGGGGAGCTGTTTTTT.